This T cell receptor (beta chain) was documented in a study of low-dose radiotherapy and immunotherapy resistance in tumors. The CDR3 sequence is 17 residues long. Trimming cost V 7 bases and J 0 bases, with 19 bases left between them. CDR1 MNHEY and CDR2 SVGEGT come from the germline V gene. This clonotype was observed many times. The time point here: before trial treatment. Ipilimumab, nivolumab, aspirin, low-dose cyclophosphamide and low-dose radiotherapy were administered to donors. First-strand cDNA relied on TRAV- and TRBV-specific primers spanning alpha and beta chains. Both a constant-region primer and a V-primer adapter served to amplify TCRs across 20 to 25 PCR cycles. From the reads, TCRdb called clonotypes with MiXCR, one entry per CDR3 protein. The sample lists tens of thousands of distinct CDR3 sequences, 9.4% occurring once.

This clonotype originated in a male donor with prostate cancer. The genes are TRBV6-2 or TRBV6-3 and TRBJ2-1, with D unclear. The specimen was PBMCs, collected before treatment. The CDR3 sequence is CASTRTPHLSSYNEQFF. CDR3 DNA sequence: TGTGCCAGCACCCGAACGCCACATCTGAGCTCCTACAATGAGCAGTTCTTC.